This T cell receptor beta chain came from a study of identical twins (dated by TCRdb to the mid-2010s). Turning to the overall study: To test whether fetal clonotypes persist, the study used deep sequencing on TCR alpha and beta repertoires from monozygotic twins, unrelated adults of various ages, and cord blood. Replicate twin experiments were performed at different times using different library preparation protocols to rule out contamination. Broad study findings and their caveats: In beta out-of-frame sequences, excess twin sharing was weaker, because having fewer shared sequences lowered the signal-to-noise ratio. Fewer insertions were carried by abundant cord blood beta clonotypes; a weaker similar trend was observed in young adult naive repertoires, while no such trend was observed in memory repertoires. Conclusions relied on cross-sectional statistical analysis, since the same donors could not be followed over many years. Invariant T cells such as MAIT and iNKT could partly confound zero-insertion analyses, though diverse VJ usage argued against this for most clonotypes. In monozygotic twins, recombination models systematically underestimated out-of-frame TCR alpha sharing, but the models matched the sharing seen between unrelated individuals. Compared with coincidental sharing between unrelated individuals, out-of-frame TCR alpha sequences shared between twins showed an excess of sequences with low generation probability.

This clonotype was observed many times. Its antigen remains unidentified. Base-call qualities are not available, and no considerably larger clone is one nucleotide away. All donors were healthy Caucasians. Miltenyi CD45RO+ enrichment and human naive T-cell isolation kits were used to isolate memory (CD45RO+) and naive T cells from PBMC. In the germline V gene (reference sequence), CDR1 corresponds to SEHNR and CDR2 to FQNEAQ. The CDR3 has 14 amino acids, counting the end cysteine and phenylalanine. Left in the record is the CDR3 DNA by itself, 42 bases read in frame from the first base. V drops 4 bases and J drops 6 bases, leaving 14 bases in between. The library was obtained by 5' RACE. The sequencer was an Illumina HiSeq 2000. Template switching introduced a universal primer binding site; the final cDNA contained a unique molecular identifier, enabling accurate counting of TCR cDNA molecules. First-strand cDNA for TCR alpha and beta chains was synthesized from specific primers in the conserved constant-segment region. Each cDNA library was double barcoded, with a SMART-Mk sample barcode plus Illumina barcodes, to control for contamination. TruSeq adapter sequences along with Illumina sample barcodes were introduced in two successive PCR steps. The Illumina HiSeq platform was used with custom primers to sequence TCR alpha and beta cDNA libraries. In the paper's pipeline: Raw reads were processed with MiGEC to extract unique molecular identifiers, and MiXCR was used to determine CDR3 positions. Recombination models were inferred per individual with the repgenHMM and IGoR tools using an EM algorithm. The analysis of shared clonotypes was done with the tcR package in R, with sharing normalized by the product of cloneset sizes. To study raw recombination without the effects of thymic and clonal selection, out-of-frame nonproductive sequences were analyzed. TCRdb trimmed the raw reads at Q25, called clones with MiXCR and kept productive beta chains. Identical CDR3 protein sequences are pooled into one entry, listed with their most common genes and DNA. TCRdb, not the original authors, processed these V and J calls. For this sample the table gives approximately 140,000 distinct CDR3 sequences, of which under 4.5% were detected only once. The ten largest account for 7% to 10% of the sample.

The sequence is built from TRBV7-9 and TRBJ2-3, with no confidently assigned D gene. The source material was memory T cells sorted from blood. Taken with the paper, the label for cell subset or site translates to: CD45RO+ enriched T cells. The sequence derives from a man between 18 and 35 years old in good health. The CDR3 is CASSSTPPGDTQYF. In nucleotides, the sequence is TGTGCCAGCAGCTCCACCCCACCTGGCGATACGCAGTATTTT.